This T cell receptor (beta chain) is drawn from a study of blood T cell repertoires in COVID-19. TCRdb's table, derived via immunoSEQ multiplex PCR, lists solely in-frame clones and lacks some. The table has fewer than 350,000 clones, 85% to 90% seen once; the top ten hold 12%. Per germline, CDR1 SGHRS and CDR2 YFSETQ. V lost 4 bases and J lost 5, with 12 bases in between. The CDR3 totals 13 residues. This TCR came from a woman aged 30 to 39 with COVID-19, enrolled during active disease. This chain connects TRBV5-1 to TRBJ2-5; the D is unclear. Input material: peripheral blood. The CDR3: CASSAISRETQYF. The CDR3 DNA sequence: TGCGCCAGCAGCGCAATATCACGGGAGACCCAGTACTTC.